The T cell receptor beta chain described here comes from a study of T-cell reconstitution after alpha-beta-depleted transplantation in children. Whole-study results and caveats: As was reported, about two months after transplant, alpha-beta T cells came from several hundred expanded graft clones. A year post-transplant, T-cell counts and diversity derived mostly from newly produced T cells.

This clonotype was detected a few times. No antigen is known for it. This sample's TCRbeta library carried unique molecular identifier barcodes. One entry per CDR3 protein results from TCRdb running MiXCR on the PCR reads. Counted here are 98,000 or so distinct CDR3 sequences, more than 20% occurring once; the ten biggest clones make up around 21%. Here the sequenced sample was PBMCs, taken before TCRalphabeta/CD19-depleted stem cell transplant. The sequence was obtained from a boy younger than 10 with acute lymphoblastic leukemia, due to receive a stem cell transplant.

For the CDR3, the DNA is TGTGCCAGCAGCGTAGCTACGGGGTCTGGGGCCAACGTCCTGACTTTC. It encodes CASSVATGSGANVLTF. V gene TRBV9 combines with J gene TRBJ2-6, with a tentative D call TRBD2 (5 bases). The germline V gene encodes CDR1 SGDLS and CDR2 YYNGEE. This CDR3 has 16 residues. V gave up 0 bases and J gave up 1 base, with 8 bases separating them.